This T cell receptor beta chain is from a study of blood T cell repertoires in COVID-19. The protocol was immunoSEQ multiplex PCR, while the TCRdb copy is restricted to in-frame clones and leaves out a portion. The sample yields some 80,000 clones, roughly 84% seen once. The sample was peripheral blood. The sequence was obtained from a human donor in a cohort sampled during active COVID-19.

CDR3 loop: CASSLAEAGGLYGYTF. The CDR3 nucleotides are TGTGCCAGCAGCTTAGCTGAGGCAGGGGGTCTCTATGGCTACACCTTC. The chain couples TRBV7-9 to TRBJ1-2, with 7 bases matching TRBD1. This CDR3 is 16 amino acids long. Germline V gives CDR1 SEHNR, CDR2 FQNEAQ (reference sequence). Losses at the gene ends were 0 bases for V and 4 bases for J; bases not matched to a gene: 8.